In its sample, the clone carrying this T cell receptor beta chain was seen a few times. Its antigen is unidentified. This record belongs to a study of cytomegalovirus exposure and HLA in healthy donors. With 60 Vbeta and 13 Jbeta primers, the PCR was carried out. TCRdb's table, derived via immunoSEQ multiplex PCR, lists solely in-frame clones and lacks some. The profile shows some 120,000 clones, around 8.5% of them singletons. Losses at the gene ends were 6 bases for V and 5 bases for J; bases not matched to a gene: 9. The germline V gene encodes CDR1 LNHDA and CDR2 SQIVND (reference sequence). The CDR3 loop spans 15 amino acids. The study's findings and limits: Rare TCR sequences dominated, though some public TCRs recurred in many donors. Cytomegalovirus association was listed for approximately 150 TCR beta chains. It has been reported that TCR beta sequences accurately predicted the HLA-A and HLA-B alleles of most subjects.

The chain uses TRBV19 and TRBJ2-3, with 9 bases fitting TRBD2. This receptor was identified in a man aged 35 to 55 in good health and CMV-seronegative. The sequenced sample consisted of PBMCs. CDR3 coding DNA: TGTGCCAGTAGGCGTATGGCGGGGGGGAAAGATACGCAGTATTTT. Amino acids: CASRRMAGGKDTQYF.